This paragraph reports one T cell receptor beta chain. The antigen is undetermined. Nobody among the patients had been given any treatment before thyroid surgery. CDR3 length equals 20 residues. Germline CDR1 reads LGHDT; CDR2 reads YNNKEL (reference sequence). V was clipped by 1 base and J by 1 base; unmatched bases: 13. This record belongs to a study of metastatic and nonmetastatic thyroid tumors. Study overall: Repertoires were compared across blood and tumor or nodule tissue from malignant and benign thyroid patients.

Per the study methods: Building a distant-metastasis classifier for papillary thyroid cancer drew on CDR3 differences across clinicopathological groups. TCRdb called clones again from the PCR reads with MiXCR. TCRdb's processing, not the study's, gives the V and J calls here. The table shows roughly 12,000 clones, with around 21% occurring only once. Study-level points and caveats: The study reportedly found significantly higher TCR beta diversity in malignant thyroid tumors than benign nodules, in blood and tumor.

Sequencing used adjacent normal tissue. The clonotype comes from a female donor with papillary thyroid cancer or a benign thyroid nodule (not recorded which). Some clones in this sample may be carry-over from other donors' samples. The rearrangement links TRBV3-1 to TRBJ2-7; 13 positions agree with TRBD2. The CDR3 loop is CASSQVLPGTSGKNSYEQYF. CDR3 nucleotides: TGTGCCAGCAGCCAAGTCCTACCCGGGACTAGCGGGAAAAATTCCTACGAGCAGTACTTC.